These 15 T cell receptor beta chains share one sample of origin, sequenced in a study of blood T cell repertoires in COVID-19. Measured with immunoSEQ multiplex PCR; TCRdb has only the in-frame clones, and not every one. Of 25,000 or so clones in the sample, around 90% were seen once. Source material: peripheral blood. These receptors originate from a human donor in a cohort sampled during active COVID-19.

CDR3 in DNA: TGTGCCAGCAGTTACGGTGGGGCGGTAGGTGAAGCTTTCTTT. Translation gives CASSYGGAVGEAFF. The chain links TRBV6-6 to TRBJ1-1, with a possible D match to TRBD1 (5 bases). CDR3 size: 14 residues. Trimming took 2 bases from V and 7 from J, leaving 14 bases between them. Germline CDR1 MNHNY, CDR2 SVGAGI (reference sequence).

The chain has TRBV19 and TRBJ1-5; TRBD1 is a possible D gene (6 bases). This CDR3 spans 15 amino acids. Trimming stripped 6 bases from V and 6 bases from J, with 18 bases between. The germline V gene has CDR1 LNHDA and CDR2 SQIVND (reference sequence). The CDR3 spells CASRLSGGAAQPQHF. The CDR3 DNA is TGTGCCAGTAGATTGTCGGGGGGGGCGGCTCAGCCCCAGCATTTT. Full variable domain (outside the CDR3, taken from reference TRBV19 and TRBJ1-5): DGGITQSPKYLFRKEGQNVTLSCEQNLNHDAMYWYRQDPGQGLRLIYYSQIVNDFQKGDIAEGYSVSREKKESFPLTVTSAQKNPTAFYLCASRLSGGAAQPQHFGDGTRLSIL.

The genes are TRBV2 and TRBJ2-1, with TRBD2 identical over 8 bases. From germline, CDR1 is SNHLY and CDR2 FYNNEI. J lost 10 bases, V lost 5 bases, and 10 bases had no gene match. The CDR3 length is 14 residues. The CDR3 protein is CASSPGTSFREQFF. In nucleotides, the CDR3 is TGTGCCAGCAGTCCTGGGACTAGTTTTCGGGAGCAGTTCTTC.

The chain couples TRBV6-5 to TRBJ2-4; TRBD2 is a possible D gene (7 bases). Trimming cost V 6 bases and J 6 bases, with 12 bases left between them. Germline CDR1 is MNHEY and CDR2 is SVGAGI. The CDR3 loop spans 13 amino acids. CDR3 in amino acids: CASRQGGGNIQYF. For the CDR3, the DNA is TGTGCCAGCAGGCAGGGAGGGGGAAACATTCAGTACTTC.

The chain uses TRBV11-2 and TRBJ1-2; TRBD1 matches at 8 bases. The junction had 7 bases not matched to a gene; V was cut back by 5 bases and J by 8 bases. The germline gives CDR1 SGHAT, CDR2 FQNNGV. The CDR3 sequence is 13 residues long. The CDR3 sequence: CASSPTGGGGYTF. In DNA, the CDR3 is TGTGCCAGCAGCCCAACAGGGGGGGGCGGCTACACCTTC. Complete variable domain (other parts from reference TRBV11-2 and TRBJ1-2): EAGVAQSPRYKIIEKRQSVAFWCNPISGHATLYWYQQILGQGPKLLIQFQNNGVVDDSQLPKDRFSAERLKGVDSTLKIQPAKLEDSAVYLCASSPTGGGGYTFGSGTRLTVV.

This clone was recorded only once. The gene calls are TRBV7-3 and TRBJ2-2; D might be TRBD2 (5 bases). The germline V gene has CDR1 SGHTA and CDR2 FQGTGA. Between the trimmed V and J ends, which lost 5 bases and 4 bases, there was a span of 20 bases. CDR3 length: 17 residues. CDR3 sequence reads: CASSPGSGRKGTGELFF. The CDR3 DNA sequence: TGTGCCAGCAGCCCGGGGAGCGGCAGGAAAGGCACCGGGGAGCTGTTTTTT.

The chain combines TRBV28 with TRBJ2-3; perhaps TRBD2 as D (6 bases). Looked up from germline, CDR1 is MDHEN and CDR2 is SYDVKM. V was trimmed by 5 bases and J by 2 bases, leaving 20 bases between them. The CDR3 covers 17 residues. The CDR3: CASSPGRVAGITDTQYF. The DNA for the CDR3 is TGTGCCAGCAGTCCCGGAAGGGTGGCGGGAATCACAGATACGCAGTATTTT.

The J gene is TRBJ2-1, the V gene TRBV4-1, with D maybe TRBD2 (6 bases). The CDR3 runs 17 residues. Germline loops: CDR1 MGHRA, CDR2 YSYEKL. Trimming removed 2 bases from V and 2 bases from J, with 16 bases in between. The DNA of the CDR3 is TGCGCCAGCAGCCAACTCCCGTCAGGCGGGGCCTACAATGAGCAGTTCTTC. Encoded protein: CASSQLPSGGAYNEQFF.

The V gene is TRBV29-1, the J gene TRBJ1-1; TRBD1 agrees at 7 bases. The V segment lost 6 bases and the J segment 0 bases; nucleotides outside the gene matches: 4. Germline loops: CDR1 SQVTM, CDR2 ANQGSEA. The CDR3 totals 13 residues. The DNA of the CDR3 is TGCAGCGTGGAGGGACAGCTGAACACTGAAGCTTTCTTT. Translating gives CSVEGQLNTEAFF.

The V call is TRBV18, the J call TRBJ2-1; maybe TRBD1 (6 bases). Germline CDR1 reads KGHSH; CDR2 reads LQKENI. CDR3 size: 13 residues. The ends were cut back, 2 bases at V and 10 bases at J, with 12 bases in the middle. The CDR3 bases are TGTGCCAGCTCACCAAACAGGGAGAGAGAGCAGTTCTTC. The encoded protein is CASSPNREREQFF.

The rearrangement links TRBV11-2 to TRBJ2-1; 8 bases agree with TRBD2. This CDR3 has 17 residues. After removal of 5 bases from V and 0 bases from J, the junction contained 9 bases not matched to a gene. Germline V gene data show CDR1 as SGHAT and CDR2 as FQNNGV. This CDR3 reads CASSKGLAESSYNEQFF. The CDR3 DNA sequence: TGTGCCAGCAGCAAAGGACTAGCCGAAAGCTCCTACAATGAGCAGTTCTTC.

This clone has only a few counts. V gene TRBV19 combines with J gene TRBJ2-2; no firm D call. Germline values: CDR1 LNHDA, CDR2 SQIVND (reference sequence). V lost 2 bases to trimming and J lost 3 bases, with 7 bases between them. The CDR3 extends over 14 amino acids. The CDR3 loop is CASSISTDTGELFF. Here the CDR3 DNA reads TGTGCCAGTAGTATATCCACTGACACCGGGGAGCTGTTTTTT.

The chain couples TRBV6-5 to TRBJ1-1, with D possibly TRBD1 on 6 matching bases. The ends were cut back, 7 bases at V and 3 bases at J, with 15 bases in the middle. CDR1 is MNHEY, CDR2 SVGAGI, per germline. The CDR3 totals 14 residues. CDR3 sequence (DNA): TGTGCCAGCAATTCTAGGGGGATGGACACTGAAGCTTTCTTT. Encoded protein: CASNSRGMDTEAFF.

The chain is built from TRBV18 and TRBJ1-2, with 7 bases identical to TRBD1. V dropped 2 bases and J dropped 3; count of bases not matched to a gene: 0. In germline, CDR1 is KGHSH, CDR2 LQKENI. The CDR3 length is 13 residues. In DNA, the CDR3 is TGTGCCAGCTCACCAGGGACAGACTATGGCTACACCTTC. It codes for CASSPGTDYGYTF.

This clone turned up a few times. The rearrangement links TRBV5-1 to TRBJ2-2, with 10 bases lining up with TRBD2. Germline-derived CDR1 and CDR2 are SGHRS and YFSETQ. The CDR3 spans 16 residues. V lost 2 bases, J lost 6 bases, and 7 bases stayed unmatched. CDR3 bases: TGCGCCAGCAGCTTCCCGGGACTAGCGATGGCCGGGGAGCTGTTTTTT. It specifies CASSFPGLAMAGELFF.